The rows below give T cell receptor beta chains drawn from one sample of a study of T cells expressing NK-cell markers. TCRdb re-called the 5' RACE reads; one entry per CDR3 protein, DNA not given. The clone table shows about 450,000 distinct CDR3 sequences, with the ten largest holding 7.3%. Sequencing input: blood T cells: a sorted CD56 or NKG2C T cell subset, CD4+ or CD8+ T cells, or bulk PBMC T cells (not recorded which). The receptors shown here come from a woman between 18 and 75 years old in good health. The CDR3 runs from the conserved cysteine through the conserved F or W.

j_gene: TRBJ2-4
v_gene: TRBV25-1
CDR3aa: CASSDSRVGNIQYF

j_gene: TRBJ1-1
v_gene: TRBV6-2/TRBV6-3
CDR3aa: CASSYLFEAWDRGPRAWTTEAFF

j_gene: TRBJ1-6
v_gene: TRBV3-1
CDR3aa: CASSQEGSSRSPLHF

j_gene: TRBJ2-5
v_gene: TRBV7-9
CDR3aa: CASSSSTGGLYQETQYF

j_gene: TRBJ1-1
v_gene: TRBV30
CDR3aa: CAWSWGKTEAFF

j_gene: TRBJ1-5
v_gene: TRBV15
CDR3aa: CATSKGQAVNQPQHF

j_gene: TRBJ1-6
v_gene: TRBV5-5
CDR3aa: CASSLERGNSPLHF

j_gene: TRBJ2-2
v_gene: TRBV7-2
CDR3aa: CASSSTGGYTGELFF

j_gene: TRBJ1-2
v_gene: TRBV7-2
CDR3aa: CASSTGQVLSGYTF

j_gene: TRBJ2-2
v_gene: TRBV5-1
CDR3aa: CASIPEWGASGELFF

j_gene: TRBJ2-1
v_gene: TRBV20-1
CDR3aa: CSARDASRSYNEQFF

j_gene: TRBJ1-1
v_gene: TRBV6-5
CDR3aa: CASSYAVGTEAFF

j_gene: TRBJ2-2
v_gene: TRBV18
CDR3aa: CASSPPSDFTGELFF

j_gene: TRBJ2-1
v_gene: TRBV30
CDR3aa: CAWSGLAGFNEQFF

j_gene: TRBJ2-7
v_gene: TRBV5-1
CDR3aa: CASSPGTLLHEQYF

j_gene: TRBJ2-2
v_gene: TRBV12-3/TRBV12-4
CDR3aa: CPRQGRRGELFF

j_gene: TRBJ1-1
v_gene: TRBV12-3/TRBV12-4
CDR3aa: CASSLGMGGRRLEAFF

j_gene: TRBJ2-3
v_gene: TRBV3-1
CDR3aa: CASSLTSTPVFDTQYF

j_gene: TRBJ1-2
v_gene: TRBV29-1
CDR3aa: CSVGGTGDVGYGYTF

j_gene: TRBJ2-5
v_gene: TRBV6-1
CDR3aa: CASSATGMEETQYF

j_gene: TRBJ2-1
v_gene: TRBV29-1
CDR3aa: CSVARAGVVEQFF

j_gene: TRBJ1-1
v_gene: TRBV5-6
CDR3aa: CASCPGVRKDTEAFF

j_gene: TRBJ2-3
v_gene: TRBV7-2
CDR3aa: CASSLEGGRDTQYF

j_gene: TRBJ2-5
v_gene: TRBV7-7
CDR3aa: CASSRRDGGETQYF

j_gene: TRBJ2-1
v_gene: TRBV6-5
CDR3aa: CASSYRGTGAEQFF

j_gene: TRBJ1-6
v_gene: TRBV5-1
CDR3aa: CASSLELDNSPLHF

j_gene: TRBJ1-5
v_gene: TRBV6-1
CDR3aa: CASVRASENHPQHF

j_gene: TRBJ2-7
v_gene: TRBV20-1
CDR3aa: CSASSGLSSYEQYF

j_gene: TRBJ2-3
v_gene: TRBV5-8
CDR3aa: CASSFIQAGGRDTQYF

j_gene: TRBJ2-5
v_gene: TRBV28
CDR3aa: CASHGRGLPGETQYF

j_gene: TRBJ1-1
v_gene: TRBV27
CDR3aa: CASSSRTGGLNTEAFF